Following are 23 T cell receptor beta chains from one sample sequenced in a study of graft-versus-host responses after intestinal transplantation. Tissue from the graft was processed to free its intraepithelial and lamina propria lymphocytes. Sequenced by immunoSEQ multiplex PCR; TCRdb stores in-frame clones only, minus some. Of more than 30,000 clones in the sample, approximately 90% are singletons; the top ten hold approximately 18%. Here the sequenced sample was ileum tissue, taken around 190 days after intestinal transplant. The receptor set was obtained from a human patient who received an intestinal transplant, so some T cells may come from the graft donor.

This rearrangement joins TRBV5-4 to TRBJ1-2, with D perhaps matching TRBD1 (6 bases). Germline-derived CDR1 and CDR2 are SGHNT and YYREEE (reference sequence). V was clipped by 0 bases and J by 6 bases, with 12 bases between them. CDR3 length: 14 amino acids. The CDR3 DNA reads TGTGCCAGCAGCTTGGACTGGGGGCCGGATGGCTACACCTTC. It encodes CASSLDWGPDGYTF. Drawing the rest from reference TRBV5-4 and TRBJ1-2, the complete variable domain is ETGVTQSPTHLIKTRGQQVTLRCSSQSGHNTVSWYQQALGQGPQFIFQYYREEENGRGNFPPRFSGLQFPNYSSELNVNALELDDSALYLCASSLDWGPDGYTFGSGTRLTVV.

The chain recombines TRBV2 with TRBJ2-5, with 11 nucleotides matching TRBD2. With V trimmed by 4 bases and J by 5 bases, 9 bases remained unmatched. The V gene's germline CDR1 is SNHLY and CDR2 FYNNEI. The CDR3 totals 16 residues. CDR3 residues: CASSALAGGGMETQYF. The CDR3 region has the DNA TGTGCCAGCAGTGCTTTAGCGGGGGGGGGTATGGAGACCCAGTACTTC.

The J gene is TRBJ2-1, the V gene TRBV9; D uncertain. V was pared by 4 bases and J by 4 bases, with 6 bases between. The CDR3 is made up of 12 amino acids. The germline V gene has CDR1 SGDLS and CDR2 YYNGEE. CDR3 DNA: TGTGCCAGCAGCCGAAGTTACAATGAGCAGTTCTTC. Translating it yields CASSRSYNEQFF.

The V and J genes are TRBV6-5 and TRBJ1-2; D may be TRBD1 (6 bases). Between the trimmed V and J ends, which lost 6 bases and 6 bases, there was a span of 8 bases. The V gene's germline CDR1 is MNHEY and CDR2 SVGAGI. The CDR3 is 11 residues long. This CDR3 is CASSPGDGYTF. The DNA of the CDR3 is TGTGCCAGCAGCCCAGGGGATGGCTACACCTTC.

The rearrangement links TRBV5-1 to TRBJ2-5; 8 bases agree with TRBD1. V was clipped by 2 bases and J by 9 bases; unmatched bases: 6. CDR1 is SGHRS and CDR2 is YFSETQ in the germline V gene. There are 13 residues in the CDR3. CDR3 protein: CASSFRGQEAQYF. The CDR3 DNA follows: TGCGCCAGCAGCTTCAGGGGGCAGGAGGCCCAGTACTTC.

The chain couples TRBV29-1 to TRBJ2-1; TRBD2 agrees at 11 bases. This CDR3 spans 15 amino acids. CDR1 SQVTM and CDR2 ANQGSEA come from the germline V gene. V shed 4 bases and J 7 bases; nucleotides not matched to a gene: 9. The CDR3 loop reads CSVGRLAGGTNEQFF. CDR3 in DNA: TGCAGCGTTGGGCGGCTAGCGGGGGGAACAAATGAGCAGTTCTTC.

The V and J genes are TRBV5-1 and TRBJ2-3; 7 bases match TRBD1. Germline loops: CDR1 SGHRS, CDR2 YFSETQ. V was clipped by 0 bases and J by 2 bases; unmatched bases: 6. The CDR3 is 16 residues long. CDR3: CASSLGPGQITDTQYF. DNA of the CDR3: TGCGCCAGCAGCTTGGGCCCGGGACAGATCACAGATACGCAGTATTTT.

The chain is built from TRBV30 and TRBJ1-5; D possibly corresponds to TRBD1 (6 bases). V was pared by 1 base and J by 4 bases, with 8 bases between. The germline CDR1 and CDR2 sequences are GTSNPN and SVGIG (reference sequence). CDR3 length: 13 residues. The CDR3 protein is CAWSGGQNQPQHF. In nucleotides, the CDR3 is TGTGCCTGGAGTGGAGGACAGAATCAGCCCCAGCATTTT.

The V and J genes are TRBV7-2 and TRBJ1-5; D remains unclear. Per the germline V gene, CDR1 is SGHTA and CDR2 is FQGNSA. Trimming pared 5 bases from V and 3 bases from J, leaving 8 bases between. The CDR3 has 13 amino acids. CDR3 protein: CASSGRINQPQHF. DNA of the CDR3: TGTGCCAGCAGCGGACGGATCAATCAGCCCCAGCATTTT.

The CDR3 here is CASSQGTSGSSEQFF. The CDR3 region has the DNA TGTGCCAGCAGCCAGGGGACTAGCGGGAGCAGTGAGCAGTTCTTC. This chain uses TRBV7-6 with TRBJ2-1; TRBD2 matches at 14 bases. The CDR3 extends over 15 amino acids. Germline CDR1 is SGHVS and CDR2 is FNYEAQ. V shed 5 bases, J shed 9 bases, and the junction held 6 bases outside the gene matches.

The rearrangement links TRBV5-6 to TRBJ2-7; 12 bases are shared with TRBD2. Germline values: CDR1 SGHDT, CDR2 YYEEEE. V lost 0 bases and J lost 2; bases outside the gene matches: 3. The CDR3 covers 16 residues. The CDR3 coding sequence is TGTGCCAGCAGCTTGGGGCCTAGCGGGGGGGCCTACGAGCAGTACTTC. Translation: CASSLGPSGGAYEQYF.

This chain links TRBV2 with TRBJ1-2; no reliable D call. There are 14 residues in the CDR3. CDR1 and CDR2 (germline): SNHLY, FYNNEI. Deletions cut 6 bases from V and 4 bases from J, with 15 bases between. In nucleotides, the CDR3 is TGTGCCAGCAGGATGCAACAGAACACCTATGGCTACACCTTC. It translates to CASRMQQNTYGYTF.

CDR3 sequence: CATSRDWTSTDQPQHF. CDR3 sequence (DNA): TGTGCCACCAGCAGAGATTGGACAAGCACCGATCAGCCCCAGCATTTT. V is TRBV15 and J is TRBJ1-5, with a possible D match to TRBD1 (5 bases). The CDR3 length is 16 residues. Germline V gene sequence: CDR1 LNHNV, CDR2 YYDKDF (reference sequence). Between the trimmed V and J ends, which lost 0 bases and 5 bases, there was a span of 14 bases. The full variable domain, rest sourced from reference TRBV15 and TRBJ1-5, is DAMVIQNPRYQVTQFGKPVTLSCSQTLNHNVMYWYQQKSSQAPKLLFHYYDKDFNNEADTPDNFQSRRPNTSFCFLDIRSPGLGDTAMYLCATSRDWTSTDQPQHFGDGTRLSIL.

J is TRBJ2-3 and V is TRBV9, with 13 bases that match TRBD2. The CDR3 has 18 amino acids. V dropped 3 bases and J dropped 3; count of bases not matched to a gene: 10. Germline assignment: CDR1 SGDLS and CDR2 YYNGEE. CDR3 amino acids: CASSALTSGGARTDTQYF. As DNA, the CDR3 is TGTGCCAGCAGCGCCCTCACTAGCGGGGGGGCGAGGACAGATACGCAGTATTTT.

The chain employs TRBV19 and TRBJ1-2, with 10 nucleotides matching TRBD1. The trim removed 3 bases at V and 4 bases at J, leaving 11 bases unmatched. The CDR3 covers 17 residues. CDR1 is LNHDA and CDR2 is SQIVND in the germline V gene (reference sequence). As DNA, the CDR3 is TGTGCCAGTAGTATTCGGGACGACAGGGGGCGCATCTATGGCTACACCTTC. Its translation is CASSIRDDRGRIYGYTF.

The chain is built from TRBV6-6 and TRBJ1-2, with 9 bases matching TRBD1. Germline V CDR1 and CDR2: MNHNY, SVGAGI (reference sequence). The CDR3 is 13 amino acids. J was trimmed by 8 bases and V by 3 bases; bases with no gene match: 4. Written as DNA, the CDR3 is TGTGCCAGCAGTTATAACAGGGGGCGAGGCTACACCTTC. Its translation is CASSYNRGRGYTF.

The chain recombines TRBV28 with TRBJ1-5; D possibly corresponds to TRBD1 (5 bases). Germline V gene lookup returns CDR1 MDHEN and CDR2 SYDVKM. The V end was cut by 6 bases, the J end by 11 bases, with 29 bases between. This CDR3 region has 17 residues. CDR3 residues: CASRTNRGEGNRMAQHF. Here the CDR3 DNA reads TGTGCCAGCAGAACTAATCGGGGGGAGGGGAATCGAATGGCCCAGCATTTT.

The chain is built from TRBV28 and TRBJ1-2; perhaps TRBD1 as D (5 bases). This CDR3 has 13 residues. Deletions cut 6 bases from V and 8 bases from J, with 16 bases between. The germline CDR1 and CDR2 sequences are MDHEN and SYDVKM. The CDR3 DNA is TGTGCCAGCAGCCCCCGGGGGAGCGGGGGCTACACCTTC. Translated, it gives CASSPRGSGGYTF.

V and J are TRBV11-2 and TRBJ2-7, with no clear D. Between the trimmed V and J ends, which lost 8 bases and 0 bases, there was a span of 8 bases. The CDR3 spans 12 residues. Germline V gene sequence: CDR1 SGHAT, CDR2 FQNNGV. CDR3 sequence (DNA): TGTGCCAGCGCCCGGGCCTCCTACGAGCAGTACTTC. Translation: CASARASYEQYF.

As concerns this clone: An end of the junction does not agree with germline; a read error may underlie this. CDR3 protein: CASSLGLAGLEQCF. For the CDR3, the DNA is TGCGCCAGCAGCCTGGGACTAGCGGGACTCGAGCAGTGCTTC. The V gene is TRBV5-1, the J gene TRBJ2-7, with 13 nucleotides matching TRBD2. Germline V gene lookup returns CDR1 SGHRS and CDR2 YFSETQ. This CDR3 comprises 14 residues.

The chain carries TRBV15 and TRBJ1-4; D is possibly TRBD1 (5 bases). CDR3 length: 15 residues. CDR1 is LNHNV and CDR2 is YYDKDF in the germline V gene (reference sequence). Between the trimmed V and J ends, which lost 1 base and 1 base, there was a span of 7 bases. This chain's CDR3 is CATSRGGGTNEKLFF. Written as DNA, the CDR3 is TGTGCCACCAGCAGAGGGGGCGGAACTAATGAAAAACTGTTTTTT.

The CDR3 DNA sequence: TGTGCCAGCAGCCGGACTAGTAATCCACAAGAGACCCAGTACTTC. This sequence encodes CASSRTSNPQETQYF. V gene TRBV6-5 combines with J gene TRBJ2-5; 7 nucleotides match TRBD2. In germline, CDR1 is MNHEY, CDR2 SVGAGI. V was clipped by 6 bases and J by 2 bases; unmatched bases: 9. This CDR3 is 15 amino acids long.

This chain connects TRBV27 to TRBJ2-1, with 7 positions matching TRBD2. Germline lookup yields CDR1 MNHEY and CDR2 SMNVEV (reference sequence). This CDR3 spans 12 amino acids. Trimming cost V 4 bases and J 7 bases; bases outside gene matches: 1. CDR3 in amino acids: CASSYSGNEQFF. Here the CDR3 DNA reads TGTGCCAGCAGTTATAGCGGGAATGAGCAGTTCTTC.